This T cell receptor beta chain was sequenced during a study of control samples from healthy donors and cancer patients. This clone was seen a handful of times. Some clones are missing from TCRdb's copy, which holds only in-frame ones; the method was immunoSEQ multiplex PCR. The repertoire holds just under 75,000 clones, with more than 75% as singletons. Germline V gene lookup returns CDR1 MNHEY and CDR2 SMNVEV (reference sequence). V lost 3 bases and J 4 bases, leaving 6 bases between the germline ends. The CDR3 covers 13 residues. This sequence was found in a woman aged 45-65 years in good health. The sample consisted of blood. V is TRBV27 and J is TRBJ1-4, with D hard to call. The CDR3 coding sequence is TGTGCCAGCAGTTTCGGATATAATGAAAAACTGTTTTTT. Its translation is CASSFGYNEKLFF.